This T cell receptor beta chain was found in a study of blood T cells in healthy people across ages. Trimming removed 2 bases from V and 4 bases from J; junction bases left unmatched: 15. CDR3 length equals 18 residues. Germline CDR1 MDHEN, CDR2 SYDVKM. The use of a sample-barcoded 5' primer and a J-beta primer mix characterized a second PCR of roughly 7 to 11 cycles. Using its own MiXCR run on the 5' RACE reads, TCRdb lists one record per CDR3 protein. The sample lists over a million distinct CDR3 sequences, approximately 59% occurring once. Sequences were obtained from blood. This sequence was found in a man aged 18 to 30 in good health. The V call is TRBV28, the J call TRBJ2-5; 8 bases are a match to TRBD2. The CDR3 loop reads CASSLTLGRRGEPETQYF. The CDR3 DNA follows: TGTGCCAGCAGTTTAACCCTAGGGCGGCGGGGGGAACCAGAGACCCAGTACTTC.